This TCR beta chain was recorded in a study of blood T cell repertoires in COVID-19. Study in general: Acute and convalescent COVID-19 specimens originated in the United States, Italy and Spain. T cells, B-cell-depleted T cells, or PBMCs supplied cDNA or gDNA.

Per the authors' pipeline: Estimation of nucleated cell counts was performed using reference gene primer amplification. Assay used: immunoSEQ multiplex PCR; TCRdb lists only in-frame clones, some missing. The D gene and trimming were derived from the DNA, and the V and J assignments and clone size from that table. The sample carries around 60,000 clones, 75% to 85% recorded once. Germline CDR1 reads GTSNPN; CDR2 reads SVGIG (reference sequence). V lost 2 bases, J lost 4 bases, and 17 bases lay in between. This CDR3 is 15 amino acids long. This TCR was recovered from a man in his 60s with acute or convalescent COVID-19. The chain uses TRBV30 and TRBJ1-2, with TRBD1 as a possible D gene (6 bases). Sequences were obtained from peripheral blood. CDR3 sequence reads: CAWSKATGISYGYTF. CDR3 nucleotide sequence: TGTGCCTGGAGTAAGGCGACAGGAATTTCCTATGGCTACACCTTC.